The 10 T cell receptor beta chains in this list originate from one sample, sequenced in a study of T cell changes during pregnancy in multiple sclerosis. Method: immunoSEQ multiplex PCR; TCRdb's copy keeps in-frame clones and lacks some. The sample consists of some 80,000 clones, 80% to 90% of them appearing once. The sequencing here drew on peripheral blood, taken in the first trimester of pregnancy. The receptors here all came from a female donor in good health, enrolled as a control in a pregnancy study.

This clone has more than one count but fewer than ten. This chain connects TRBV28 to TRBJ1-2, with D uncertain. This CDR3 is built from 14 residues. Germline CDR1 MDHEN, CDR2 SYDVKM. V was clipped by 7 bases and J by 2 bases, with 14 bases between them. In DNA form, the CDR3 reads TGTGCCAGCACCACTTCCCCGATAAACTATGGCTACACCTTC. Protein: CASTTSPINYGYTF.

The genes are TRBV11-2 and TRBJ2-2; weak D call: TRBD1 (6 bases). Trimming removed 4 bases from V and 0 bases from J, with 15 bases in between. CDR1 and CDR2 from the germline V gene are SGHAT and FQNNGV. The CDR3 consists of 17 residues. CDR3 region: CASSSKSQGANTGELFF. Here the CDR3 DNA reads TGTGCCAGCAGCTCGAAATCACAGGGCGCGAACACCGGGGAGCTGTTTTTT.

The V gene is TRBV19, the J gene TRBJ1-1, with D perhaps matching TRBD1 (6 bases). The CDR3 has 13 amino acids. Trimming left V 3 bases short and J 6 bases short, with 11 bases between. Germline loops: CDR1 LNHDA, CDR2 SQIVND (reference sequence). The CDR3 nucleotides read TGTGCCAGTAGTATCTTACAGGGTCCTGAAGCTTTCTTT. Its translation is CASSILQGPEAFF.

The chain has TRBV9 and TRBJ1-2; tentatively, D is TRBD1 (6 bases). CDR1 SGDLS and CDR2 YYNGEE come from the germline V gene. V was shortened by 3 bases and J by 5 bases, with 14 bases between the two germline ends. The CDR3 is made up of 14 amino acids. This CDR3 is CASSGGGGFYGYTF. For the CDR3, the DNA is TGTGCCAGCAGCGGCGGGGGCGGATTTTATGGCTACACCTTC.

This clone was seen just once. This chain joins TRBV6-5 and TRBJ2-6, with D possibly TRBD2 on 5 matching bases. Germline CDR1 and CDR2: MNHEY and SVGAGI. This CDR3 is 15 amino acids long. V was clipped by 3 bases and J by 1 base, with 7 bases between them. CDR3 region: CASSYRGSGANVLTF. The CDR3 DNA reads TGTGCCAGCAGTTATAGAGGGTCTGGGGCCAACGTCCTGACTTTC.

This chain links TRBV9 with TRBJ2-2; D may be TRBD2 (7 bases). Germline assignment: CDR1 SGDLS and CDR2 YYNGEE. This CDR3 is built from 16 residues. The V and J ends lost 4 bases and 4 bases respectively, with 17 bases between them. In DNA form, the CDR3 reads TGTGCCAGCAGCCTCCGCGGGGGCGCAGGCACCGGGGAGCTGTTTTTT. Encoded protein: CASSLRGGAGTGELFF.

This chain connects TRBV5-4 to TRBJ2-5; 7 bases agree with TRBD1. Germline CDR1 reads SGHNT; CDR2 reads YYREEE (reference sequence). The V and J ends lost 1 base and 5 bases, in that order; junction bases with no gene match: 5. The CDR3 sequence is 14 residues long. CDR3 coding DNA: TGTGCCAGCAGCTTGCTAGACAGGGAGGAGACCCAGTACTTC. As protein: CASSLLDREETQYF. Drawing the rest from reference TRBV5-4 and TRBJ2-5, the complete variable domain is ETGVTQSPTHLIKTRGQQVTLRCSSQSGHNTVSWYQQALGQGPQFIFQYYREEENGRGNFPPRFSGLQFPNYSSELNVNALELDDSALYLCASSLLDREETQYFGPGTRLLVL.

The chain recombines TRBV5-1 with TRBJ2-1; 13 nucleotides line up with TRBD2. J gave up 3 bases and V 4 bases, and 4 bases lay outside the gene matches. The length of the CDR3 is 16 residues. The germline CDR1 and CDR2 sequences are SGHRS and YFSETQ. The CDR3 DNA follows: TGCGCCAGCAGCCTCCGGACTAGCGGGAGCTACAATGAGCAGTTCTTC. The encoded protein is CASSLRTSGSYNEQFF.

This chain connects TRBV2 to TRBJ2-2; 9 positions agree with TRBD1. The junction had 9 bases not matched to a gene; V was cut back by 6 bases and J by 4 bases. CDR1 is SNHLY, CDR2 FYNNEI, per germline. The CDR3 runs 16 residues. This CDR3 reads CASRDRDRVFTGELFF. CDR3 nucleotides: TGTGCCAGCAGAGACAGGGACAGGGTTTTCACCGGGGAGCTGTTTTTT.

The V call is TRBV29-1, the J call TRBJ2-7; 9 bases match TRBD2. CDR1 is SQVTM and CDR2 is ANQGSEA in the germline V gene. This CDR3 region has 11 residues. The V gene end was trimmed by 6 bases and the J gene end by 4 bases; junction bases not matched to a gene: 1. The CDR3 DNA is TGCAGCGTGACTAGCGGTTACGAGCAGTACTTC. This encodes CSVTSGYEQYF.